Detailed here is one T cell receptor beta chain. The V gene lost 2 bases and the J gene lost 6 bases, with 20 bases spanning the gap. The length of the CDR3 is 16 residues. Germline CDR1 and CDR2: SGHNT and YYREEE (reference sequence). Authors' processing steps: Amplified reference gene primers provided the basis for estimating nucleated cell counts. The assay was immunoSEQ multiplex PCR, and TCRdb's table has in-frame clones only and misses some. V and J calls plus clone size are reproduced from that table; the DNA served to infer D and trimming. The sample yields around 250,000 clones, roughly 80% seen once. The record originates from a study of blood T cell repertoires in COVID-19. Study details: COVID-19 samples from acute and convalescent phases originated in the United States, Italy and Spain. Sources were T cells, B-cell-depleted T cells, or PBMCs; the material itself was cDNA or gDNA.

This receptor was obtained from a woman between 18 and 29 years old with acute or convalescent COVID-19. The specimen was peripheral blood. The chain carries TRBV5-4 and TRBJ1-1; no clear D gene. The CDR3 bases are TGTGCCAGCAGCTTCGGCGTAGAGCGGCGCACGGCTGAAGCTTTCTTT. It is translated as CASSFGVERRTAEAFF.